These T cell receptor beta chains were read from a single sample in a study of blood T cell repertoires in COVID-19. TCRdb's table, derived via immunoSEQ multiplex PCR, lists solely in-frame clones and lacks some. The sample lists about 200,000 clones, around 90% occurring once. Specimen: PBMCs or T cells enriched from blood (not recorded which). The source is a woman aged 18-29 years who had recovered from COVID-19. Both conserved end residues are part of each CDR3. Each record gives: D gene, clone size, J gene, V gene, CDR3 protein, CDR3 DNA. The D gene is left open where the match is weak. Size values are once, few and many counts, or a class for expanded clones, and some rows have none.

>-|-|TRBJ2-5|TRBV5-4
CASSPRDRETQYF
TGTGCCAGCAGCCCGCGGGACAGAGAGACCCAGTACTTC
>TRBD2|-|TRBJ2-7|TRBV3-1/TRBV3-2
CASSRPGTSADAPFAYEQYF
TGTGCCAGCAGCCGTCCCGGGACTAGCGCGGATGCCCCTTTCGCCTACGAGCAGTACTTC
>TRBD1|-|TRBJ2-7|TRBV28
CASSLGTGSYEQYF
TGTGCCAGCAGTTTAGGGACAGGGTCCTACGAGCAGTACTTC
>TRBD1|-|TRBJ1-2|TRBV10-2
CASSVPGQGYGYTF
TGCGCCAGCAGTGTCCCGGGACAGGGGTATGGCTACACCTTC
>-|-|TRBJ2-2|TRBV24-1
CASGHPSGGELFF
TGTGCCTCGGGACATCCCTCGGGCGGGGAGCTGTTTTTT
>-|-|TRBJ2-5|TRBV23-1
CASSHGIGGEETQYF
TGCGCCAGCAGTCATGGAATTGGAGGGGAAGAGACCCAGTACTTC
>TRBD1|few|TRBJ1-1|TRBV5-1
CASSWGQGGNTEAFF
TGCGCCAGCAGCTGGGGACAGGGTGGGAACACTGAAGCTTTCTTT
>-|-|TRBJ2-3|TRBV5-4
CASSLSGSGVDTQYF
TGTGCCAGCAGCTTGTCCGGGTCGGGGGTGGATACGCAGTATTTT
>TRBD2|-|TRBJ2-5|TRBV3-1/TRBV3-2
CASSQDAAGVRRETQYF
TGTGCCAGCAGCCAGGACGCGGCGGGGGTTCGTCGAGAGACCCAGTACTTC
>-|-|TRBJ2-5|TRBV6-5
CASSQRAGRETQYF
TGTGCCAGCAGTCAACGGGCAGGGAGGGAGACCCAGTACTTC
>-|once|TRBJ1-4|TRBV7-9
CASAYEQENEKLFF
TGTGCCAGCGCCTACGAACAGGAGAATGAAAAACTGTTTTTT
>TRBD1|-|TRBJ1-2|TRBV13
CASSFRTGGYYGYTF
TGTGCCAGCAGCTTCCGGACAGGGGGCTACTATGGCTACACCTTC
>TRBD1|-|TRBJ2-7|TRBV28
CASRSGQTYEQYF
TGTGCCAGCAGGTCGGGACAGACCTACGAGCAGTACTTC
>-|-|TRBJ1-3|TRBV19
CASSPIREPSGNTIYF
TGTGCCAGTAGTCCCATCCGGGAACCCTCTGGAAACACCATATATTTT
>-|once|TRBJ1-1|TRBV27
CASSSTGMNTEAFF
TGTGCCAGCAGTTCGACAGGCATGAACACTGAAGCTTTCTTT
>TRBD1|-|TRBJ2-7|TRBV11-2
CASSLVLETGSYEQYF
TGTGCCAGCAGCTTGGTGTTGGAGACAGGGTCCTACGAGCAGTACTTC
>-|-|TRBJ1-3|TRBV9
CASSRDSLAGNTIYF
TGTGCCAGCAGCAGAGACAGCTTGGCCGGAAACACCATATATTTT
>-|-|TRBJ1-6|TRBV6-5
CASSYSGNSPLHF
TGTGCCAGCAGTTACAGCGGGAATTCACCCCTCCACTTT
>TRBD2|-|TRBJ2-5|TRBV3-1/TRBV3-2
CASSPLAGGWRGETQYF
TGTGCCAGCAGCCCGCTAGCGGGGGGCTGGCGGGGAGAGACCCAGTACTTC
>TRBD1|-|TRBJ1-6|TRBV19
CASTGQGDSPLHF
TGTGCCAGTACGGGACAGGGCGACTCACCCCTCCACTTT